A selection of T cell receptor beta chains follows, all from one sample in a study of regulatory T cells in long-lasting Graves disease. MiXCR was run by TCRdb on the multiplex PCR reads, yielding one entry per CDR3 protein. This repertoire shows a few hundred thousand distinct CDR3 sequences, just over 20% found once; its top ten account for 11% to 15%. Sample: peripheral blood mononuclear cells (PBMCs), taken at new diagnosis, from a patient treated with antithyroid drugs. The origin of the receptors is a female donor with Graves disease. The CDR3 runs from the conserved cysteine through the conserved F or W. The D gene is left open where the match is weak. The size entry is marked missing in some rows and otherwise reads once, few, many or a size class.

D | J | size | V | CDR3 | DNA
NA | TRBJ1-2 | once | TRBV28 | CASSSDSNNYGYTF | TGTGCCAGCAGTTCGGACAGCAATAACTATGGCTACACCTTC
TRBD2 | TRBJ2-5 | many | TRBV2 | CASRLGSGGRRETQYF | TGTGCATCTAGACTCGGCAGCGGGGGGAGGCGAGAGACCCAGTACTTC
NA | TRBJ1-1 | many | TRBV28 | CASRQSLGVDTEAFF | TGTGCCAGCAGGCAGAGCCTTGGAGTGGACACTGAAGCTTTCTTT
NA | TRBJ2-5 | many | TRBV11-3 | CASRRGNQETQYF | TGTGCCAGCAGGAGGGGTAACCAAGAGACCCAGTACTTC
NA | TRBJ1-5 | many | TRBV7-9 | CASSHAGVDQPQHF | TGTGCCAGCAGCCATGCAGGGGTCGATCAGCCCCAGCATTTT
NA | TRBJ1-1 | NA | TRBV30 | CASILHDAFF | TGTGCCTCGATACTGCACGACGCTTTCTTT
NA | TRBJ2-7 | once | TRBV20-1 | CSARAVVGGVRPYELYF | TGCAGTGCTAGAGCAGTCGTTGGCGGTGTTCGGCCGTACGAGCTGTACTTC
NA | TRBJ1-5 | many | TRBV6-2/TRBV6-3 | CASRELANQPQHF | TGTGCCAGCAGAGAACTAGCGAATCAGCCCCAGCATTTT
NA | TRBJ2-5 | many | TRBV4-2 | CASSQDPEETQYF | TGTGCCAGCAGCCAAGACCCGGAGGAGACCCAGTACTTC
NA | TRBJ2-7 | NA | TRBV30 | CAWPSESRLWEQYF | TGTGCCTGGCCAAGCGAGTCTAGGCTTTGGGAGCAGTACTTC
NA | TRBJ1-2 | many | TRBV28 | CASSEARLGGYTF | TGTGCCAGCAGTGAAGCACGGTTGGGGGGCTACACCTTC
NA | TRBJ1-1 | many | TRBV7-9 | CASSLGGLETEAFF | TGTGCCAGCAGCTTAGGAGGGCTGGAGACTGAAGCTTTCTTT
NA | TRBJ1-1 | many | TRBV2 | CASDRRSTEAFF | TGTGCCAGCGACAGGAGGAGCACTGAAGCTTTCTTT
NA | TRBJ2-7 | few | TRBV6-1 | CASNIGGRYEQYF | TGTGCCAGCAATATCGGGGGCCGATACGAGCAGTACTTC
NA | TRBJ2-3 | many | TRBV12-3/TRBV12-4 | CASLPSGSTDTQYF | TGTGCCAGCCTTCCGAGCGGTAGCACAGATACGCAGTATTTT
TRBD1 | TRBJ2-7 | NA | TRBV19 | CASSIPGTGQDEQYF | TGTGCCAGTAGTATCCCCGGGACAGGGCAGGACGAGCAGTACTTC
NA | TRBJ1-5 | many | TRBV30 | CASCAGDNQPQHF | TGTGCCTCCTGTGCGGGGGACAATCAGCCCCAGCATTTT
NA | TRBJ2-3 | many | TRBV7-9 | CASSLRARADTQYF | TGTGCCAGCAGCTTAAGGGCCCGGGCGGATACGCAGTATTTT
TRBD1 | TRBJ2-1 | many | TRBV14 | CASSQNPGQGSYNEQFF | TGTGCCAGCAGCCAAAATCCGGGACAGGGATCCTACAATGAGCAGTTCTTC
TRBD2 | TRBJ2-3 | many | TRBV7-3 | CASCPGGTDTQYF | TGTGCCAGCTGCCCGGGGGGGACAGATACGCAGTATTTT
TRBD2 | TRBJ2-4 | NA | TRBV4-2 | CASSQEAAGVKNIQYF | TGTGCCAGCAGCCAAGAAGCCGCGGGAGTCAAAAACATTCAGTACTTC
NA | TRBJ1-3 | few | TRBV12-3/TRBV12-4 | CASSLTGFRGNTIYF | TGTGCCAGCAGTCTTACAGGGTTTAGGGGAAACACCATATATTTT
NA | TRBJ1-5 | NA | TRBV28 | CASSQNQPQHF | TGTGCCAGCAGCCAAAATCAGCCCCAGCATTTT
NA | TRBJ2-3 | many | TRBV20-1 | CSARGGRRISTDTQYF | TGCAGTGCTAGAGGGGGACGGCGAATTAGCACAGATACGCAGTATTTT
TRBD1 | TRBJ2-7 | NA | TRBV7-2 | CASSFRGGPVEQYF | TGTGCCAGCAGCTTTAGAGGGGGCCCTGTAGAGCAGTACTTC
NA | TRBJ2-1 | many | TRBV20-1 | CSASRLGNEQFF | TGCAGTGCTAGCCGTCTCGGCAATGAGCAGTTCTTC
NA | TRBJ1-5 | many | TRBV2 | CASSEEGVSNQPQHF | TGTGCCAGCAGTGAGGAAGGGGTGAGCAATCAGCCCCAGCATTTT
TRBD1 | TRBJ1-1 | many | TRBV20-1 | CSARVRQGGTEAFF | TGCAGTGCTAGAGTCAGACAGGGGGGAACTGAAGCTTTCTTT